This T cell receptor beta chain stems from a study of shared clonotypes between healthy human individuals. Profiling relied on immunoSEQ multiplex PCR, and the TCRdb table lists in-frame clones only, not all of them. The sample contains about 1.5 million clones, approximately 98% of which appear only once. Sequenced: naive CD4+ T cells sorted from blood. The sample's subset: CD45RA+ positively selected. The TCR sequence derives from a man in his thirties or forties in good health.

This chain's CDR3 is CASSQRRDRVYEQYF. CDR3 DNA: TGCGCCAGCAGCCAAAGACGGGACAGGGTCTACGAGCAGTACTTC. The chain uses TRBV4-3 and TRBJ2-7, with TRBD1 matching over 9 bases. The germline V gene encodes CDR1 LGHNA and CDR2 YSLEER. The V segment lost 2 bases and the J segment 3 bases; nucleotides outside the gene matches: 5. This CDR3 comprises 15 residues.